The clone carrying this T cell receptor beta chain was seen once. The antigen is not known. The data are from a study of OX40 agonist ivuxolimab in advanced cancers. Regarding the study as a whole: It was not determined which antigens were specifically recognized by the peripheral T cells that had undergone clonal expansion. The study found among the lowest clonal expansion in partial responders at 0.1-3.0 mg/kg. Averaged across samples, CD8+ T cells carried more expanded clones than CD4+ did.

The CDR3 length is 14 residues. V gave up 5 bases and J gave up 0 bases, with 9 bases separating them. Germline CDR1 reads MNHEY; CDR2 reads SMNVEV (reference sequence). Profiling relied on immunoSEQ multiplex PCR, and the TCRdb table lists in-frame clones only, not all of them. The sample carries 60,000 or so clones, around nine tenths recorded once. This specimen consisted of CD4+ or CD8+ T cells sorted from blood, obtained in a trial of the OX40 agonist ivuxolimab. This TCR was sampled from an adult with an advanced solid tumor such as melanoma, head and neck, liver or kidney cancer. The chain is built from TRBV27 and TRBJ2-3, with D tentatively TRBD1 (5 bases). The CDR3 DNA reads TGTGCCAGCAGTCGGCGACAGAGCACAGATACGCAGTATTTT. Translation: CASSRRQSTDTQYF.